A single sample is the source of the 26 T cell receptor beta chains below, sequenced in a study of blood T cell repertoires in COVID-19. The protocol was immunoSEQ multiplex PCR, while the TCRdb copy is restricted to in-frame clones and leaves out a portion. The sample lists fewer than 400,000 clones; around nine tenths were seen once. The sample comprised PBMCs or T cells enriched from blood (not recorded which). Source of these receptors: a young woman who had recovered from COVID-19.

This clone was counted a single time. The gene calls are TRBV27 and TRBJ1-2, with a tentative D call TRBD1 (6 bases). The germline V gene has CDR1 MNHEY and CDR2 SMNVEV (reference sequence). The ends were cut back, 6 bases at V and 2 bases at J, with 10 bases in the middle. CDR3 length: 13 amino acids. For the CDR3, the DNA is TGTGCCAGCAGCGTCAGGGGAAACTATGGCTACACCTTC. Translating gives CASSVRGNYGYTF.

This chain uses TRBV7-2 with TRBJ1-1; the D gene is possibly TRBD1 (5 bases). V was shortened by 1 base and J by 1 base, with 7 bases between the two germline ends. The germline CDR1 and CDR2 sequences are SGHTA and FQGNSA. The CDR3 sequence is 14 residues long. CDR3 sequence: CASSLGDRNTEAFF. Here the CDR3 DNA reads TGTGCCAGCAGCTTAGGAGACAGGAACACTGAAGCTTTCTTT.

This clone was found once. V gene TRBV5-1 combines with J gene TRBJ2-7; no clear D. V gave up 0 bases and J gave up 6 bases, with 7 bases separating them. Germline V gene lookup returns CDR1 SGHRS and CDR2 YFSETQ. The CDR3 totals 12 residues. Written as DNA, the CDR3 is TGCGCCAGCAGCTTGGATTCGGGCGAGCAGTACTTC. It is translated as CASSLDSGEQYF.

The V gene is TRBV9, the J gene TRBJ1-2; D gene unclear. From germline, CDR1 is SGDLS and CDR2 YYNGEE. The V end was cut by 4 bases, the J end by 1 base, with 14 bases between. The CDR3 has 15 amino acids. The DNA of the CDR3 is TGTGCCAGCAGCCCAGCGTCGACGGTTAACTATGGCTACACCTTC. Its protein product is CASSPASTVNYGYTF.

The CDR3 DNA follows: TGTGCCAGTAGTATAGAGCTAGCGGAAAGCCAAGAGACCCAGTACTTC. It is translated as CASSIELAESQETQYF. The J gene is TRBJ2-5, the V gene TRBV19; 7 positions match TRBD2. The CDR3 extends over 16 amino acids. The V and J ends lost 0 bases and 1 base, in that order; junction bases with no gene match: 5. CDR1 and CDR2 from the germline V gene are LNHDA and SQIVND (reference sequence). Supplemented by reference TRBV19 and TRBJ2-5, the full variable domain reads DGGITQSPKYLFRKEGQNVTLSCEQNLNHDAMYWYRQDPGQGLRLIYYSQIVNDFQKGDIAEGYSVSREKKESFPLTVTSAQKNPTAFYLCASSIELAESQETQYFGPGTRLLVL.

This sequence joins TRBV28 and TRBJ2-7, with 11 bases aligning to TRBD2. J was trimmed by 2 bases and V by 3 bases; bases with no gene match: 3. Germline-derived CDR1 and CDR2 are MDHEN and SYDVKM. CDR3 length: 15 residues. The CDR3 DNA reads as TGTGCCAGCAGTTTTCTAGCGGGAGGCGCCTACGAGCAGTACTTC. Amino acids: CASSFLAGGAYEQYF.

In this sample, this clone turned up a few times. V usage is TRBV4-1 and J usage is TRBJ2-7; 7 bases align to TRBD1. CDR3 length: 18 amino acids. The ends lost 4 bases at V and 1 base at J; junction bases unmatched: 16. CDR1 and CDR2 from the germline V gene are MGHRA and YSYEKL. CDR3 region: CASSPHTLRTGLSYEQYF. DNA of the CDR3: TGCGCCAGCAGCCCCCATACACTCAGGACAGGCTTGTCCTACGAGCAGTACTTC.

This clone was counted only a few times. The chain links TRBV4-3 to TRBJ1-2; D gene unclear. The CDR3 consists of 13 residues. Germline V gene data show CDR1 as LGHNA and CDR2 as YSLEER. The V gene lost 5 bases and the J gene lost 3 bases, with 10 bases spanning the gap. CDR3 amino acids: CASSAQIYYGYTF. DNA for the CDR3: TGCGCCAGCAGCGCACAAATCTACTATGGCTACACCTTC.

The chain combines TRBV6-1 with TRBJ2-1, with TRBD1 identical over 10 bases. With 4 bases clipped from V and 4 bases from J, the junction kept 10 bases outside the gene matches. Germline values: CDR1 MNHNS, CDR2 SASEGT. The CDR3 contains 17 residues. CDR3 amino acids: CASSGRRGGQGYNEQFF. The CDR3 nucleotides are TGTGCCAGCAGTGGCCGACGGGGGGGACAGGGGTACAATGAGCAGTTCTTC.

CDR3 residues: CAVGRGPLYGYTF. Written as DNA, the CDR3 is TGTGCCGTAGGTCGGGGTCCTCTATATGGCTACACCTTC. This chain uses TRBV30 with TRBJ1-2; no clear D. Trimming took off 8 bases at V and 5 bases at J, with 18 bases between the two ends. Germline V gene data show CDR1 as GTSNPN and CDR2 as SVGIG (reference sequence). This CDR3 has 13 amino acids.

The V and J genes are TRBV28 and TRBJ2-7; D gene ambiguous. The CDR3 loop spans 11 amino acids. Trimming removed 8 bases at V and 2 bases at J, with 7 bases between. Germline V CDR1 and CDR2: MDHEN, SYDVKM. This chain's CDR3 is CASPIPYEQYF. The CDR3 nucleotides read TGTGCCAGCCCCATCCCCTACGAGCAGTACTTC. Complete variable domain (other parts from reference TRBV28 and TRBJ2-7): DVKVTQSSRYLVKRTGEKVFLECVQDMDHENMFWYRQDPGLGLRLIYFSYDVKMKEKGDIPEGYSVSREKKERFSLILESASTNQTSMYLCASPIPYEQYFGPGTRLTVT.

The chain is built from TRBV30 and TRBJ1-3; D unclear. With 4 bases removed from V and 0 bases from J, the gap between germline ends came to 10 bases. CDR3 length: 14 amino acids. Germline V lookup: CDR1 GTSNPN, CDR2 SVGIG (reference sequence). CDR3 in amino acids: CAWKGGDSGNTIYF. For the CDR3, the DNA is TGTGCCTGGAAGGGCGGGGACTCTGGAAACACCATATATTTT. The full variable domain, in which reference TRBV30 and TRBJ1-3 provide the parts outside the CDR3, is SQTIHQWPATLVQPVGSPLSLECTVEGTSNPNLYWYRQAAGRGLQLLFYSVGIGQISSEVPQNLSASRPQDRQFILSSKKLLLSDSGFYLCAWKGGDSGNTIYFGEGSWLTVV.

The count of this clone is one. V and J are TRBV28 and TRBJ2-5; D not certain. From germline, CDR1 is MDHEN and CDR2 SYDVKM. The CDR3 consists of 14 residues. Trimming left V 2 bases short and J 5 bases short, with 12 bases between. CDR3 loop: CASSLGPVPETQYF. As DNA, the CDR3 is TGTGCCAGCAGTTTAGGCCCAGTACCCGAGACCCAGTACTTC.

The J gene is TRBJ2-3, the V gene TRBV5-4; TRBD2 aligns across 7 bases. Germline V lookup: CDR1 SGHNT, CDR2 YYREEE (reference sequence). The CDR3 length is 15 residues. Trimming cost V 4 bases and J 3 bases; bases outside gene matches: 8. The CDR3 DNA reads TGTGCCAGCAGCCCCACGACTAGCCTAACAGATACGCAGTATTTT. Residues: CASSPTTSLTDTQYF.

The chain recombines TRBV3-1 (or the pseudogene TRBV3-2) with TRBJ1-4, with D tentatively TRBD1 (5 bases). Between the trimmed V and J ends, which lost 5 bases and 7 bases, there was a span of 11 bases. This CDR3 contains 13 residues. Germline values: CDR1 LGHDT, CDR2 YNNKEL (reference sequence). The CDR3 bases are TGTGCCAGCAGCGGGGCGCAGAGTGAAAAACTGTTTTTT. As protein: CASSGAQSEKLFF.

CDR3 amino acids: CATSDRGQPQHF. The CDR3 DNA reads TGTGCCACCAGCGACAGGGGTCAGCCCCAGCATTTT. The gene calls are TRBV15 and TRBJ1-5; 8 bases fit TRBD1. This CDR3 comprises 12 residues. Germline V lookup: CDR1 LNHNV, CDR2 YYDKDF (reference sequence). J gave up 6 bases and V 5 bases, and 0 bases lay outside the gene matches.

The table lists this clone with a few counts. CDR3 nucleotides: TGTGCCAGCAGGGCGGGTTACGAGCAGTACTTC. It translates to CASRAGYEQYF. The chain has TRBV25-1 and TRBJ2-7, with D perhaps TRBD2 (5 bases). Looked up from germline, CDR1 is MGHDK and CDR2 is SYGVNS. Trimming removed 6 bases from V and 4 bases from J, with 7 bases in between. The CDR3 runs to 11 residues.

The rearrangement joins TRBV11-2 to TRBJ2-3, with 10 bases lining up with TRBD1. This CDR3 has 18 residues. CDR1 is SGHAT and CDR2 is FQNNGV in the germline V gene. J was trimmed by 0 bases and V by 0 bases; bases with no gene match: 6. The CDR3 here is CASSLDRQGAGSTDTQYF. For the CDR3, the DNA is TGTGCCAGCAGCTTAGATCGACAGGGGGCAGGGAGCACAGATACGCAGTATTTT.

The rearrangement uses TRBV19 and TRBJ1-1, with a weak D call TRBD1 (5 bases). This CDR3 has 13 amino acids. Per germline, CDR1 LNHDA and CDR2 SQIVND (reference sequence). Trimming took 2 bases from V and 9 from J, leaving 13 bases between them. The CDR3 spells CASSINRAGKAFF. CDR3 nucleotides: TGTGCCAGTAGTATAAATAGGGCAGGGAAAGCTTTCTTT.

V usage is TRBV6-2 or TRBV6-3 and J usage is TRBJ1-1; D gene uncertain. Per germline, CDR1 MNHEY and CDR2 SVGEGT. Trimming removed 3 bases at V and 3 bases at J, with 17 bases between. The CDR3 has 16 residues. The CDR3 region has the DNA TGTGCCAGCAGTTATTATCGGGTTAAAGGTGACACTGAAGCTTTCTTT. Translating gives CASSYYRVKGDTEAFF.

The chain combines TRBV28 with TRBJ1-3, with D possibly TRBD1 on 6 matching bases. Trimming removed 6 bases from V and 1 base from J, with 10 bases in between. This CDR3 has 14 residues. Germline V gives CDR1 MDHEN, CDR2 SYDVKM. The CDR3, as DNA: TGTGCCAGCAGCCCTGACAGGTCTGGAAACACCATATATTTT. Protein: CASSPDRSGNTIYF.

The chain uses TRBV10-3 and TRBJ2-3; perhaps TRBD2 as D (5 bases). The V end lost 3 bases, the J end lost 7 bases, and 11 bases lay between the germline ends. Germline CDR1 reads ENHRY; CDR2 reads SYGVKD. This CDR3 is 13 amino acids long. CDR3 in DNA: TGTGCCATCAGTGAAGTCGGGGAGAATACGCAGTATTTT. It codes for CAISEVGENTQYF.

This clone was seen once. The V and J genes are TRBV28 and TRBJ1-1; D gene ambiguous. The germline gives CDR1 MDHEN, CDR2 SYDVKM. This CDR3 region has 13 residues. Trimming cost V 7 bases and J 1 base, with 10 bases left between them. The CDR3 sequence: CASISGRNTEAFF. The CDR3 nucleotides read TGTGCCAGCATTTCGGGGAGGAACACTGAAGCTTTCTTT.

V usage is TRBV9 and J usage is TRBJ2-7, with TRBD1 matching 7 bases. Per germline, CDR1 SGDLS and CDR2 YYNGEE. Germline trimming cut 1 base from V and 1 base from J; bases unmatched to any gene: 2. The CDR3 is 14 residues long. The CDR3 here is CASSVQGESYEQYF. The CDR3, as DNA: TGTGCCAGCAGCGTACAGGGGGAATCCTACGAGCAGTACTTC.

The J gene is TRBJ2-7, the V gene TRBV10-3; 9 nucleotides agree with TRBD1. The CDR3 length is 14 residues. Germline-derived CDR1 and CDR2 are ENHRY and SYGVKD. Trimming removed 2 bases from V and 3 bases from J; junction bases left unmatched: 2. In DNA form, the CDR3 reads TGTGCCATCAGTGAGGGGACAGGGTACTACGAGCAGTACTTC. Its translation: CAISEGTGYYEQYF.

The chain's CDR3 is CASTSGTGGFNEQFF. The CDR3 region has the DNA TGTGCCAGCACATCCGGGACAGGGGGATTTAATGAGCAGTTCTTC. This chain links TRBV5-6 with TRBJ2-1; TRBD1 agrees at 11 bases. The CDR3 loop spans 15 amino acids. Germline CDR1 SGHDT, CDR2 YYEEEE. V lost 6 bases and J lost 7; bases outside the gene matches: 9.